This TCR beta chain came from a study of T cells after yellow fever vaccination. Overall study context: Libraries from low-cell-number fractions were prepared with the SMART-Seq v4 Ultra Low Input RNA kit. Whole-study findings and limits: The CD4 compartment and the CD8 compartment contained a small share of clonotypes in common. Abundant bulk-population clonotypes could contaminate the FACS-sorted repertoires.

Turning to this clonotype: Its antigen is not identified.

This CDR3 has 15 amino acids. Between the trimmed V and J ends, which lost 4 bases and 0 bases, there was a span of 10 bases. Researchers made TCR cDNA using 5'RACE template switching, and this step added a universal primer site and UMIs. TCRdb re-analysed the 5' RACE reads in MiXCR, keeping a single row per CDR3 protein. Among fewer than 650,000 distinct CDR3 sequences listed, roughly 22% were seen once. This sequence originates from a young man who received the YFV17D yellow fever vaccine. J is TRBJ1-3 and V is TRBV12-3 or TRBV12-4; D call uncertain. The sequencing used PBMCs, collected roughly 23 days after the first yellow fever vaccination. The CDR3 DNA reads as TGTGCCAGCAGTTCAAACAGCGGCTCTGGAAACACCATATATTTT. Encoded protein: CASSSNSGSGNTIYF.